The clone carrying this TCR beta chain was counted between two and nine times. The record originates from a study of T-cell memory formation after mild COVID-19. This CDR3 is built from 14 residues. The germline V and J ends were trimmed by 4 bases and 3 bases, with 14 bases remaining between them. In germline, CDR1 is SGHNT, CDR2 YYREEE (reference sequence). TCRdb reanalysed the 5' RACE reads using MiXCR and keeps one entry per CDR3 protein. The sample gives about 170,000 distinct CDR3 sequences, 10% to 15% of which show up once; approximately 3.4% is in the top ten. The receptor was isolated from a man between 18 and 35 years old who had mild COVID-19 (a few samples of this study predate the infection). Cell type and time point are not known. This chain links TRBV5-4 with TRBJ2-7; a possible D gene is TRBD1 (5 bases). Material for sequencing was PBMCs or a T cell subset sorted from them (not recorded which). CDR3: CASSPRGGYYEQYF. The CDR3 DNA reads TGTGCCAGCAGCCCTAGGGGCGGATACTACGAGCAGTACTTC.